The sequence of this T cell receptor (beta chain) was determined in a study of blood T cell repertoires in COVID-19. Study background: Nucleic acid was either cDNA or gDNA, and it came from T cells, B-cell-depleted T cells, or PBMCs.

Using immunoSEQ multiplex PCR, the repertoire was profiled, and TCRdb retains in-frame clones only, with some absent. The profile shows roughly 68,000 clones, roughly 81% of them singletons. The V and J ends lost 6 bases and 5 bases, in that order; junction bases with no gene match: 7. Germline-derived CDR1 and CDR2 are SGHNT and YENEEA. This CDR3 contains 14 residues. This chain links TRBV11-3 with TRBJ2-7; 10 nucleotides line up with TRBD1. This TCR was sampled from a human donor in a cohort sampled during active COVID-19. Source material: peripheral blood. For the CDR3, the DNA is TGTGCCAGCAGTTCAAGACAGGGGGCCCACGAGCAGTACTTC. Its translation is CASSSRQGAHEQYF.